A single sample is the source of the 21 T cell receptor beta chains below, sequenced in a study of post-analysis software for immune sequencing data. Study-wide results and limits: Roughly 5 TRBV segments occurring more often in patients than controls included TRBV5-6, TRBV5-1 and TRBV20-1.

TCR beta cDNA libraries had unique molecular identifiers. TCRdb reprocessed the PCR reads with MiXCR, giving one entry per CDR3 protein. This table holds approximately 770,000 distinct CDR3 sequences, 46% found once. These receptors lack a known antigen. Sequencing used blood. The source of these receptors is a girl between 10 and 17 years old with multiple sclerosis.

The V gene is TRBV6-2 or TRBV6-3, the J gene TRBJ2-7; 12 positions match TRBD1. The J segment lost 3 bases and the V segment lost 2 bases, leaving 2 bases of the junction unmatched. The CDR3 spans 15 residues. The germline gives CDR1 MNHEY, CDR2 SVGEGT. The CDR3: CASSYGTGGYYEQYF. In DNA form, the CDR3 reads TGTGCCAGCAGTTACGGGACAGGGGGCTACTACGAGCAGTACTTC.

This chain links TRBV4-1 with TRBJ2-7; no reliable D call. The germline V gene encodes CDR1 MGHRA and CDR2 YSYEKL. V lost 1 base, J lost 6 bases, and 19 bases lay in between. This CDR3 comprises 16 residues. The CDR3 here is CASSQVWTPFTTEQYF. As DNA, the CDR3 is TGCGCCAGCAGCCAAGTATGGACCCCCTTTACCACCGAGCAGTACTTC.

The rearrangement links TRBV2 to TRBJ1-1; 9 bases match TRBD1. J gave up 2 bases and V 7 bases, and 11 bases lay outside the gene matches. CDR3 length equals 16 residues. Germline CDR1 SNHLY, CDR2 FYNNEI. Here the CDR3 reads CASTGGTGRRNTEAFF. The DNA of the CDR3 is TGTGCCAGCACGGGAGGGACAGGGAGGCGAAACACTGAAGCTTTCTTT.

The V and J genes are TRBV7-9 and TRBJ2-5, with a weak D call TRBD1 (5 bases). The V gene's germline CDR1 is SEHNR and CDR2 FQNEAQ (reference sequence). The CDR3 consists of 14 residues. Between the trimmed V and J ends, which lost 5 bases and 2 bases, there was a span of 12 bases. The CDR3 region has the DNA TGTGCCAGCAGCCCTGGAAGACAGCAAGAGACCCAGTACTTC. Translated: CASSPGRQQETQYF.

This clonotype was seen more than once but under ten times. The gene calls are TRBV20-1 and TRBJ2-1, with 11 bases identical to TRBD2. V was pared by 6 bases and J by 4 bases, with 8 bases of the junction left unmatched. Germline assignment: CDR1 DFQATT and CDR2 SNEGSKA (reference sequence). The CDR3 is 15 residues long. The CDR3 region is CSATSGTSGYNEQFF. CDR3 in DNA: TGCAGTGCCACATCCGGGACTAGCGGTTACAATGAGCAGTTCTTC.

The genes are TRBV7-9 and TRBJ1-2; TRBD1 is a possible D gene (5 bases). Trimming removed 8 bases at V and 3 bases at J, with 10 bases between. Looked up from germline, CDR1 is SEHNR and CDR2 is FQNEAQ (reference sequence). The CDR3 has 12 residues. The CDR3 DNA is TGTGCCAGCGGCAGGGTGGACTATGGCTACACCTTC. Translating gives CASGRVDYGYTF.

For this clonotype: The junction differs from germline at one of its ends, possibly a read error. The chain couples TRBV10-3 to TRBJ1-4; a possible D gene is TRBD1 (5 bases). The CDR3 extends over 12 amino acids. Germline values: CDR1 ENHRY, CDR2 SYGVKD. This CDR3 is CAIGGLGEKRFF. CDR3 DNA sequence: TGTGCCATCGGGGGTTTGGGGGAAAAACGGTTTTTT.

The chain links TRBV24-1 to TRBJ2-1, with a weak D call TRBD2 (7 bases). V lost 9 bases to trimming and J lost 3 bases, with 17 bases between them. The CDR3 covers 15 residues. The germline V gene has CDR1 KGHDR and CDR2 SFDVKD. CDR3 amino acids: CATSRGLADYNEQFF. CDR3 coding DNA: TGTGCCACCTCTCGGGGGCTAGCGGACTACAATGAGCAGTTCTTC.

The sample holds a few counts of this clonotype. The chain employs TRBV20-1 and TRBJ2-7; D uncertain. Trimming pared 4 bases from V and 2 bases from J, leaving 9 bases between. Germline-derived CDR1 and CDR2 are DFQATT and SNEGSKA (reference sequence). This CDR3 has 12 amino acids. CDR3 residues: CSATTNTYEQYF. The CDR3 DNA reads TGCAGTGCTACAACTAACACCTACGAGCAGTACTTC.

This clonotype was seen a handful of times. The chain couples TRBV21-1 to TRBJ2-2; the table calls TRBD1, which could not be checked here. TRBV21-1 is designated a pseudogene. The CDR3 has 16 residues. CDR3 sequence reads: CASSKRPRPNTGELFF. CDR3 nucleotide sequence: TGTGCCAGCAGCAAACGTCCGCGCCCGAACACCGGGGAGCTGTTTTTT.

For this clonotype: A much more abundant neighbour one base away suggests this may be a read error. This chain connects TRBV6-5 to TRBJ2-7; 8 bases map to TRBD1. From germline, CDR1 is MNHEY and CDR2 SVGAGI. The V and J ends lost 6 bases and 5 bases, in that order; junction bases with no gene match: 9. The CDR3 is 14 amino acids. The CDR3 DNA reads as TGTGCCAGCAGGCGCAGGGGGCTTAAGGACGAGCAGTACTTC. This encodes CASRRRGLKDEQYF.

The gene calls are TRBV3-1 and TRBJ2-1, with D perhaps assigned TRBD1 or TRBD2 (5 bases each). Germline V lookup: CDR1 LGHDT, CDR2 YNNKEL (reference sequence). This CDR3 is built from 15 residues. With 4 bases removed from V and 3 bases from J, the gap between germline ends came to 13 bases. CDR3 in amino acids: CASSRGASYYNEQFF. The CDR3 nucleotides read TGTGCCAGCAGCCGAGGGGCAAGTTACTACAATGAGCAGTTCTTC.

V and J are TRBV29-1 and TRBJ1-1, with 7 bases matching TRBD1. Germline V gene data show CDR1 as SQVTM and CDR2 as ANQGSEA. The J segment lost 0 bases and the V segment lost 4 bases, leaving 5 bases of the junction unmatched. The length of the CDR3 is 14 residues. The CDR3 DNA sequence: TGCAGCGTTGGGGACAGTTCCATGAACACTGAAGCTTTCTTT. Translation gives CSVGDSSMNTEAFF.

In this sample, this clonotype turned up a few times. The chain links TRBV29-1 to TRBJ2-3, with a possible D match to TRBD1 (6 bases). Germline V lookup: CDR1 SQVTM, CDR2 ANQGSEA. The CDR3 totals 12 residues. The V end was cut by 8 bases, the J end by 1 base, with 10 bases between. The CDR3, as DNA: TGCAGCTCCCGACAGGGCACAGATACGCAGTATTTT. This codes for CSSRQGTDTQYF.

The chain links TRBV10-3 to TRBJ2-4, with a possible D match to TRBD1 (6 bases). The J call may be incorrect, as the DNA end agrees better with TRBJ2-7. CDR3 length: 13 amino acids. Germline V gene data show CDR1 as ENHRY and CDR2 as SYGVKD. The CDR3 loop is CAISHDRSYEQYF. The CDR3 nucleotides are TGTGCCATCAGCCACGACAGGTCCTACGAGCAGTACTTC.

The chain employs TRBV9 and TRBJ2-1; 11 bases map to TRBD2. Looked up from germline, CDR1 is SGDLS and CDR2 is YYNGEE. The length of the CDR3 is 18 residues. Trimming cost V 4 bases and J 5 bases; bases outside gene matches: 14. The CDR3 nucleotides are TGTGCCAGCAGCCCGGGGGACAGGACTAGCGGGCCCCACAATGAGCAGTTCTTC. Amino acid sequence: CASSPGDRTSGPHNEQFF.

This chain uses TRBV12-3 or TRBV12-4 with TRBJ1-4; D gene unclear. The CDR3 runs 14 residues. Trimming shortened V by 6 bases and J by 0 bases, and 8 bases separated the two germline ends. The CDR3 nucleotides read TGTGCCAGCAGAGAATATGCAACTAATGAAAAACTGTTTTTT. Protein: CASREYATNEKLFF.

This clonotype has only a few counts. The chain uses TRBV7-2 and TRBJ2-3, with a possible D match to TRBD1 (5 bases). Trimming removed 6 bases from V and 1 base from J, with 11 bases in between. The CDR3 is made up of 14 amino acids. CDR1 and CDR2 (germline): SGHTA, FQGNSA. The CDR3 sequence: CASSTDTGTDTQYF. In DNA form, the CDR3 reads TGTGCCAGCAGTACGGACACCGGCACAGATACGCAGTATTTT.

This clonotype appeared a single time. The chain combines TRBV2 with TRBJ2-1; 8 bases align to TRBD2. This CDR3 has 12 residues. Germline assignment: CDR1 SNHLY and CDR2 FYNNEI. V trimming: 5 bases; J trimming: 9 bases; junction bases outside the gene matches: 3. In DNA form, the CDR3 reads TGTGCCAGCAGTATAGCGGGGATTGAGCAGTTCTTC. It encodes CASSIAGIEQFF.

The rearrangement links TRBV28 to TRBJ2-1, with D hard to call. V lost 5 bases, J lost 2 bases, and 7 bases lay in between. From germline, CDR1 is MDHEN and CDR2 SYDVKM. The CDR3 runs 13 residues. The CDR3 sequence is CASSPVAYNEQFF. As DNA, the CDR3 is TGTGCCAGCAGTCCGGTAGCCTACAATGAGCAGTTCTTC.

The chain has TRBV5-1 and TRBJ2-1, with 10 nucleotides matching TRBD2. Looked up from germline, CDR1 is SGHRS and CDR2 is YFSETQ. The CDR3 runs 14 residues. With V trimmed by 4 bases and J by 15 bases, 13 bases remained unmatched. CDR3 coding DNA: TGCGCCAGCAGCCCCCTAGCGGGAGACACCCTCTGGTTCTTC. Amino acids: CASSPLAGDTLWFF.